This T cell receptor (beta chain) was sequenced in a study of T cells after posttransplantation cyclophosphamide. Notes on the study in general: Tissue-infiltrating T cells from skin or gut overlapped little with blood T cells. TRB clonality was highly associated with recipient CMV seropositivity and reactivation. Later post-transplant blood repertoires were often dominated by donor CD8+ memory clones.

Repertoires were generated with immunoSEQ multiplex PCR, while TCRdb's copy carries only in-frame clones and drops some. This repertoire shows tens of thousands of clones, 86% found once; its top ten account for approximately 3%. With respect to this clone: As yet, its antigen is unknown.

There are 15 residues in the CDR3. CDR1 is MNHNS and CDR2 is SASEGT in the germline V gene. V shed 2 bases, J shed 3 bases, and the junction held 4 bases outside the gene matches. The rearrangement links TRBV6-1 to TRBJ2-1, with TRBD2 identical over 7 bases. The receptor comes from a man aged 30-40 years with a blood cancer, CMV-positive, and with a related stem cell donor. Source material: PBMCs. CDR3 in DNA: TGTGCCAGCAGTGAAAGCGGGGCCGACTACAATGAGCAGTTCTTC. This codes for CASSESGADYNEQFF.